This T cell receptor beta chain is from a study of PD-1 blockade in classical Hodgkin lymphoma. Study at large: Nivolumab dosing for patients was 3 mg/kg, administered intravenously every 2 weeks. Overall study findings and caveats: TCR diversity at baseline was reported to be reduced in newly diagnosed patients relative to healthy donors.

To note about this clone: The antigen is unknown.

Method: immunoSEQ multiplex PCR; TCRdb's copy keeps in-frame clones and lacks some. The repertoire holds 20,000 to 25,000 clones, with roughly 77% as singletons. Specified time point: cycle 4 day 1 (C4D1), after about 6 weeks of nivolumab. Relapses following autologous stem cell transplantation were seen in all patients, with brentuximab vedotin exposure varying. Trimming took 8 bases from V and 0 from J; bases not matched to a gene: 24. CDR1 is SQVTM, CDR2 ANQGSEA, per germline. This CDR3 has 21 residues. Material: peripheral blood mononuclear cells (PBMCs), obtained before the fourth cycle of nivolumab. The J gene is TRBJ2-6, the V gene TRBV29-1; 8 bases fit TRBD1. The sequence derives from a human donor with classical Hodgkin lymphoma. For the CDR3, the DNA is TGCAGCCCAAGAGTAGGACAGGGTCTTGGGGCAACTCACTCTGGGGCCAACGTCCTGACTTTC. Translating gives CSPRVGQGLGATHSGANVLTF.